The next 3 T cell receptor beta chains were all read from a single sample in a study of identical twins (dated by TCRdb to 2016 to 2018). The method was 5' RACE. Instrument on record: Illumina HiSeq 2000. TCRdb itself trimmed the public reads at Q25 with fastp, ran MiXCR and retained productive beta chains. CDR3 protein duplicates are merged, each entry listing the most common genes and DNA. This sample has roughly 570,000 distinct CDR3 sequences in its table, and 9% to 10% of those were observed once. The top ten clones comprise roughly 3.2% of the sample. In addition, the sample was reused for a study of yellow fever vaccine responses in identical twins.

The sequenced sample consisted of PBMCs. The receptors come from a woman between 18 and 29 years old in good health.

This clonotype was found a few times. The V and J genes are TRBV5-1 and TRBJ2-7; maybe TRBD1 (6 bases). CDR3 length: 14 residues. V was trimmed by 0 bases and J by 7 bases, leaving 14 bases between them. CDR1 is SGHRS and CDR2 is YFSETQ in the germline V gene. Here the CDR3 DNA reads TGCGCCAGCAGCTTGGGAGACAGGCCCTTAGAGCAGTACTTC. Its translation: CASSLGDRPLEQYF.

This clonotype was seen at least ten times. The rearrangement links TRBV12-3 or TRBV12-4 to TRBJ2-3; D might be TRBD2 (6 bases). Trimming left V 3 bases short and J 5 bases short, with 12 bases between. CDR3 length: 14 amino acids. CDR3 DNA sequence: TGTGCCAGCAGTTTTACCGGGGAGGTAGATACGCAGTATTTT. It encodes CASSFTGEVDTQYF.

The chain carries TRBV7-9 and TRBJ1-2, with 7 bases that match TRBD1. CDR3 length: 15 amino acids. V trimming: 5 bases; J trimming: 2 bases; junction bases outside the gene matches: 8. Germline CDR1 reads SEHNR; CDR2 reads FQNEAQ (reference sequence). CDR3 sequence reads: CASSLLQGTNYGYTF. CDR3 nucleotides: TGTGCCAGCAGCCTATTACAGGGGACGAACTATGGCTACACCTTC.